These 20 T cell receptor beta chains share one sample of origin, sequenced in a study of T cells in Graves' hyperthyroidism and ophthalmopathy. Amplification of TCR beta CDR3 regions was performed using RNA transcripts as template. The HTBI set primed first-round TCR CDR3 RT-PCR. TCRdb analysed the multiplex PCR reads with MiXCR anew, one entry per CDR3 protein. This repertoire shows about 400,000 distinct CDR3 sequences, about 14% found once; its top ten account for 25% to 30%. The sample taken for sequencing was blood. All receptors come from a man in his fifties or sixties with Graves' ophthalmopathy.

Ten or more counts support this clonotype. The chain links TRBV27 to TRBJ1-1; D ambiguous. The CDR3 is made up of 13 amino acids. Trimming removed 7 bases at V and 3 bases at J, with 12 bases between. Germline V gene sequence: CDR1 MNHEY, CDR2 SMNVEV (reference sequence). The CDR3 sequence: CASNQARDTEAFF. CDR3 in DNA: TGTGCCAGCAACCAGGCGAGGGACACTGAAGCTTTCTTT.

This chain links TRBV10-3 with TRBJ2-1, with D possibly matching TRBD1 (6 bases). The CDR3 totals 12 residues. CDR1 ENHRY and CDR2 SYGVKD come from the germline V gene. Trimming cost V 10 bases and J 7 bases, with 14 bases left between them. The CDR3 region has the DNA TGTGCCACTTACCAAGGGGGAAATGAGCAGTTCTTC. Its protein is CATYQGGNEQFF.

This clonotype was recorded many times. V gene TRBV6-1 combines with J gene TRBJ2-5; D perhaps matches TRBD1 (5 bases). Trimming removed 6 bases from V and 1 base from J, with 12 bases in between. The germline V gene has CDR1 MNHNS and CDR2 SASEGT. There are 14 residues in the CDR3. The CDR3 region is CASRRQNFQETQYF. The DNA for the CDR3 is TGTGCCAGCAGAAGACAGAACTTCCAAGAGACCCAGTACTTC.

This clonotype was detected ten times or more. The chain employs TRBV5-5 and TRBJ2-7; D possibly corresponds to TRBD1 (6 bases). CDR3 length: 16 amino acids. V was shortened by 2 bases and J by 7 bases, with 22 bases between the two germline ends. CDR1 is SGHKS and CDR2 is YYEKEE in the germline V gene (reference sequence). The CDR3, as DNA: TGTGCCAGCAGCTTCACTGGGACACTTCGGGTATGGGAGCAGTACTTC. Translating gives CASSFTGTLRVWEQYF.

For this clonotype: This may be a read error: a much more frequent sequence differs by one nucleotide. The chain's CDR3 is CASAPTGTGNTDTQYF. The CDR3 DNA sequence: TGCGCCAGCGCGCCAACCGGGACAGGGAACACAGATACGCAGTATTTT. V is TRBV4-1 and J is TRBJ2-3, with 9 bases matching TRBD1. The CDR3 covers 16 residues. Germline V gene sequence: CDR1 MGHRA, CDR2 YSYEKL. V lost 8 bases, J lost 2 bases, and 11 bases stayed unmatched.

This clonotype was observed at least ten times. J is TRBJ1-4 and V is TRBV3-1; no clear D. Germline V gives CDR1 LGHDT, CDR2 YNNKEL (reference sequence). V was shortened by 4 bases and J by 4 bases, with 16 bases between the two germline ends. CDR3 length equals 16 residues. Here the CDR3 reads CASSPAGVGLNEKLFF. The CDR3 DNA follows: TGTGCCAGCAGCCCAGCCGGAGTTGGTCTTAATGAAAAACTGTTTTTT.

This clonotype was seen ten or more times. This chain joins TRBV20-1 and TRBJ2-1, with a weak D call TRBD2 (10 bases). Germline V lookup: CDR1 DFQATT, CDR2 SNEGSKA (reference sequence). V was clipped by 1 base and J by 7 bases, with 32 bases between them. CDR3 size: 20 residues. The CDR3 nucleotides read TGCAGTGCTAGAGTCCAGCCGGGACAGGGTGCTAGCGGGAGTATTAATGAGCAGTTCTTC. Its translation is CSARVQPGQGASGSINEQFF.

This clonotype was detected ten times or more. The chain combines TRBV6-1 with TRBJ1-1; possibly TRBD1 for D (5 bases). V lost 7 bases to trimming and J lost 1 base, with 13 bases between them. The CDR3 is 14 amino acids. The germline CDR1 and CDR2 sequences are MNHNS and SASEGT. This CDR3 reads CASNSRETNTEAFF. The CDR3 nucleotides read TGTGCCAGCAACTCCAGGGAGACGAACACTGAAGCTTTCTTT.

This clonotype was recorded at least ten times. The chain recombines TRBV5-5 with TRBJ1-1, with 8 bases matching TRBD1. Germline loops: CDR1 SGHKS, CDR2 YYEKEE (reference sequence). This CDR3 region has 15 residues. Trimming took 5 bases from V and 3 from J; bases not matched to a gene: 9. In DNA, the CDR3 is TGTGCCAGCAGGCCTCAGGGGGCAGATGACACTGAAGCTTTCTTT. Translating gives CASRPQGADDTEAFF.

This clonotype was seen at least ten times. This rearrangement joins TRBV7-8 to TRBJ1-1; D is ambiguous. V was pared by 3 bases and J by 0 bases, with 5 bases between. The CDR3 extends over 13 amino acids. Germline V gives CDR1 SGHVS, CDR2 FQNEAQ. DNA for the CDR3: TGTGCCAGCAGCTTCCACCTGAACACTGAAGCTTTCTTT. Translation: CASSFHLNTEAFF.

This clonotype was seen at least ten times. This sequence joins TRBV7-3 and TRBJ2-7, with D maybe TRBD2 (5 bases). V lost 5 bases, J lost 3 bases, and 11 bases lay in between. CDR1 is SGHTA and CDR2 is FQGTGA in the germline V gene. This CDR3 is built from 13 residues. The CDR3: CASSRSGFYEQYF. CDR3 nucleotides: TGTGCCAGCAGCCGGAGCGGATTCTACGAGCAGTACTTC.

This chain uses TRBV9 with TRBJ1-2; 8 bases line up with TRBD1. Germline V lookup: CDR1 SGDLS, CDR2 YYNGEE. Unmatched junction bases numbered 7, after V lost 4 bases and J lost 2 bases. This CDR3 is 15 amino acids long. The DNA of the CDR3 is TGTGCCAGCAGCCCGAGGACAGGGAACAACTATGGCTACACCTTC. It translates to CASSPRTGNNYGYTF.

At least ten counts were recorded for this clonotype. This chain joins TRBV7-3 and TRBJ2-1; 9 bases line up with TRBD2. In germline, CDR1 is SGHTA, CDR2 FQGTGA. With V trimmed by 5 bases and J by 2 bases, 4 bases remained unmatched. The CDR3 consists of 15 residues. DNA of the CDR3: TGTGCCAGCAGCAAACTAGCGGGCACCTACAATGAGCAGTTCTTC. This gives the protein CASSKLAGTYNEQFF.

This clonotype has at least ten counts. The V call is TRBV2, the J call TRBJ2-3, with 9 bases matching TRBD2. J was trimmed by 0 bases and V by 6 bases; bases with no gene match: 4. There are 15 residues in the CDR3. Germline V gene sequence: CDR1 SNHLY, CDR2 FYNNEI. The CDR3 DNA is TGTGCCAGCAGGGGACTAGCCGTTAGCACAGATACGCAGTATTTT. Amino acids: CASRGLAVSTDTQYF.

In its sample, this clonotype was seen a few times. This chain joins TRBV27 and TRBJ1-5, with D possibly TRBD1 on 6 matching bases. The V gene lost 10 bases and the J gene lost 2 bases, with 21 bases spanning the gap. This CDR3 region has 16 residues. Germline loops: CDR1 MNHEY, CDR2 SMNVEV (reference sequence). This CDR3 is CAISIRGGLGNQPQHF. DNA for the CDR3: TGTGCCATTTCTATCCGGGGGGGGCTTGGCAATCAGCCCCAGCATTTT.

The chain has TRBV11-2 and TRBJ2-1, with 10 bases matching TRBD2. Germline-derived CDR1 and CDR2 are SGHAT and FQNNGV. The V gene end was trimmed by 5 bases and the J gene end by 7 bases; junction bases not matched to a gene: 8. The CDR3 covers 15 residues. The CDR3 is CASSQGGLAPNEQFF. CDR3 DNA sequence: TGTGCCAGCAGCCAAGGGGGACTAGCGCCTAATGAGCAGTTCTTC.

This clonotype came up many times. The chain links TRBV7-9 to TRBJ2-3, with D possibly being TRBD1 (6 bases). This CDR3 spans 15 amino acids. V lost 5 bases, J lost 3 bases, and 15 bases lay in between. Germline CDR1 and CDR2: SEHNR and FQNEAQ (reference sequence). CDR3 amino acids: CASSATGGKTDTQYF. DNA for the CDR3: TGTGCCAGCAGCGCGACAGGCGGTAAAACAGATACGCAGTATTTT.

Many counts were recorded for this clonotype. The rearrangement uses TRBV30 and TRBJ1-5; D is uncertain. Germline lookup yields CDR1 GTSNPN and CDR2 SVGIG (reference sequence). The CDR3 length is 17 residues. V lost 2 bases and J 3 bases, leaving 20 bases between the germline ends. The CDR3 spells CAWSSNHGQVDNQPQHF. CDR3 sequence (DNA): TGTGCCTGGAGTAGTAATCACGGGCAGGTGGACAATCAGCCCCAGCATTTT.

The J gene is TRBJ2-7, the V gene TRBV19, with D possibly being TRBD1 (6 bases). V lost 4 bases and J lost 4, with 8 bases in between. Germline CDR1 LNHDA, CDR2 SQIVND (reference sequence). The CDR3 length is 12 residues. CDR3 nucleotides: TGTGCCAGTAGTAGCGGACAGTACGAGCAGTACTTC. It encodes CASSSGQYEQYF. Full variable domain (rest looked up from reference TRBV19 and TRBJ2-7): DGGITQSPKYLFRKEGQNVTLSCEQNLNHDAMYWYRQDPGQGLRLIYYSQIVNDFQKGDIAEGYSVSREKKESFPLTVTSAQKNPTAFYLCASSSGQYEQYFGPGTRLTVT.

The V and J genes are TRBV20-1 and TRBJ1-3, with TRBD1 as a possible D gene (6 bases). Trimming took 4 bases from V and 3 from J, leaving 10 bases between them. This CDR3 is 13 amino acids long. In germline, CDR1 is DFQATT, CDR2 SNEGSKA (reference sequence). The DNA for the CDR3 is TGCAGTGCTAACCGGGACAATGGAAACACCATATATTTT. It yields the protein CSANRDNGNTIYF.